Detailed here is one T cell receptor beta chain. Its recognized antigen is unknown. No base-level quality is on record; no much larger clone is a single base apart. The data derive from a study of blood T cell repertoires in COVID-19 (TCRdb year 2020). Some background on the complete study: Samples from collaborators originated in the United States, Italy and Spain and spanned both the acute and convalescent phases of COVID-19. Samples came from the ongoing ImmuneRACE study (first 160 participants) plus 1,254 subjects from 6 global collaborators. The repertoires were released in a freely available public database intended as a resource for research on the immune response to SARS-CoV-2. The sample metadata nearly always contained a de-identified subject ID, COVID-19 status, age in years and sex. Where HLA class I and class II types were available, the types were taken from metadata supplied by the sample provider, not from assay-based typing. Subjects who had been exposed to COVID-19, were actively infected with it, or had recovered from it provided the deeply sampled blood TCRbeta repertoires that made up the dataset. The prospective study material was composed of cDNA or gDNA derived from T cells, B-cell-depleted T cells, or PBMCs. Points the paper makes about the study in general: The quantity of clinical and demographic metadata differed by source and by participant and was supplied without curation.

Whole blood was collected in K2EDTA tubes by collaborating institutions according to the institutions' own protocols. For TCRbeta analysis, collaborators shipped samples in one of three forms: frozen whole blood, isolated PBMCs, or DNA extracted from either of those sample types. TCRbeta CDR3 regions were amplified from genomic DNA by means of the immunoSEQ Assay, a bias-controlled multiplex PCR. Per the original workflow: Nucleated cell counts per sample were estimated from amplification of reference gene primers within the assay. To quantify the absolute abundance of each unique TCRbeta CDR3 rearrangement, sequence reads were collapsed and filtered. For each sample, productive Simpson clonality was calculated by taking the square root of Simpson's diversity index across productive rearrangements. TCRdb retrieved this table from immuneACCESS and kept in-frame rearrangements only. Not all clones are present; in checked studies, unresolved V genes account for under half, and no reason is known for the remainder. From that table come the V and J calls and clone size; the DNA was used to work out D and trimming. The sample includes roughly 78,000 clones, with roughly 86% observed a single time. Jointly, the top ten make up around 1.9% of the sample.

The CDR3 spans 16 residues, from the cysteine through the phenylalanine. The DNA shown is the 48-base CDR3, in frame from base 1. The germline V gene specifies KGHSH as CDR1 and LQKENI as CDR2. V ends up 4 bases short and J 6 bases short, with an unmatched junction base count of 11. The chain was built from TRBV18 and TRBJ2-1, with TRBD1 matching 8 junction bases. What was sequenced was peripheral blood. The TCR originated in a woman in her sixties or seventies with acute or convalescent COVID-19. CDR3 region: CASSLSPSQGGNEQFF. The sequence in DNA is TGTGCCAGCTCACTATCACCTTCACAGGGGGGCAATGAGCAGTTCTTC.